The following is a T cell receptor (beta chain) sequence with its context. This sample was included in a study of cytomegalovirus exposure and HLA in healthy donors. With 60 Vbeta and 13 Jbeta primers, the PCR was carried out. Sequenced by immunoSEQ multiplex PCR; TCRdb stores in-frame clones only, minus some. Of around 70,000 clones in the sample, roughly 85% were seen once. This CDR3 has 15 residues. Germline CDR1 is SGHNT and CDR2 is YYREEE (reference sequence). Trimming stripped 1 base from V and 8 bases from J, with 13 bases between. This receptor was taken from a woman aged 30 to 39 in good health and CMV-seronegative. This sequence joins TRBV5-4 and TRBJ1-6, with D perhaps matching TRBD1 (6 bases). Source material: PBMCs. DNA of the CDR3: TGTGCCAGCAGCTTGAGTGGACAGTTAGATTCACCCCTCCACTTT. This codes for CASSLSGQLDSPLHF.